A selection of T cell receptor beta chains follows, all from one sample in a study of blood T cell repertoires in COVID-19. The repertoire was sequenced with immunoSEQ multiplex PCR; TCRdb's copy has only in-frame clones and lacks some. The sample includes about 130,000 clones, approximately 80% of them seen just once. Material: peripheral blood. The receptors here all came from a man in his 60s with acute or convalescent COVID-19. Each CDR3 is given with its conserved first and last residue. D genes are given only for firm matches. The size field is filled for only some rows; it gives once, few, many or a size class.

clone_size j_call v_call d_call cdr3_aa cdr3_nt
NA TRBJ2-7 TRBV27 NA CASSLRAGSSYEQYF TGTGCCAGCAGTTTACGGGCAGGGTCGTCCTACGAGCAGTACTTC
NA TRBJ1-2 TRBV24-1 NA CATSSTGYYGYTF TGTGCCACCAGTAGCACAGGGTACTATGGCTACACCTTC
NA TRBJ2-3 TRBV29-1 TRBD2 CSATGLAVSASTDTQYF TGCAGCGCAACCGGACTAGCTGTAAGTGCTAGCACAGATACGCAGTATTTT
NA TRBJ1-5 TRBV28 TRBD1 CASSYTGEGNQPQHF TGTGCCAGCAGTTATACAGGGGAAGGGAATCAGCCCCAGCATTTT
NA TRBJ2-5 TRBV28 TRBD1 CASSPTGGRGGTQYF TGTGCCAGCAGTCCGACAGGGGGAAGGGGCGGGACCCAGTACTTC
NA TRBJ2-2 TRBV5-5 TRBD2 CASSFGGLAYTGELFF TGTGCCAGCAGCTTTGGGGGACTAGCCTACACCGGGGAGCTGTTTTTT
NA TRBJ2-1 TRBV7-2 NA CASNRPSYNEQFF TGTGCCAGCAACAGGCCCTCCTACAATGAGCAGTTCTTC
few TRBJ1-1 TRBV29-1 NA CSVARGNTEAFF TGCAGCGTTGCACGGGGGAACACTGAAGCTTTCTTT
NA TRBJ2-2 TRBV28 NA CASSLRSTAFYGGELFF TGTGCCAGCAGCCTCCGTTCTACAGCTTTTTACGGTGGGGAGCTGTTTTTT
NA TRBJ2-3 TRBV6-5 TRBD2 CASTGTSGFTDTQYF TGTGCCAGCACTGGGACTAGCGGATTCACAGATACGCAGTATTTT
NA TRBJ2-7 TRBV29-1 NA CSVESPSSYEQYF TGCAGCGTTGAAAGTCCCAGCTCCTACGAGCAGTACTTC
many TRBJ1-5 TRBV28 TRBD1 CASRHNTGAAQPQHF TGTGCCAGCAGACATAATACAGGGGCGGCTCAGCCCCAGCATTTT
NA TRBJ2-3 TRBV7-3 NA CASSRGPPGTDTQYF TGTGCCAGCAGCCGAGGGCCACCGGGCACAGATACGCAGTATTTT
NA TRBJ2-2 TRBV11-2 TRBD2 CASSSGTGLAGNTGELFF TGTGCCAGCAGCTCAGGGACGGGACTAGCGGGGAACACCGGGGAGCTGTTTTTT
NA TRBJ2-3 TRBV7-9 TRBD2 CASSLPFRTSGRADTQYF TGTGCCAGCAGCTTACCGTTCCGGACTAGCGGGAGGGCCGATACGCAGTATTTT
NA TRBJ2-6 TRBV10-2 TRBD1 CASTSRGRTGSQSSGANVLTF TGCGCCAGCACCTCCCGGGGGAGGACAGGGTCGCAAAGCTCTGGGGCCAACGTCCTGACTTTC
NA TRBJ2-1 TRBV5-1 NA CASSALTGDSYNEQFF TGCGCCAGCAGCGCCTTGACAGGAGACTCCTACAATGAGCAGTTCTTC
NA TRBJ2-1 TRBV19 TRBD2 CASTSYGTSGSWVATEQFF TGTGCCAGTACCTCCTACGGGACTAGCGGGAGTTGGGTTGCAACTGAGCAGTTCTTC
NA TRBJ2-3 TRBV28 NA CASSNIDFSSHTDTQYF TGTGCCAGCAGTAACATTGACTTTTCTTCCCACACAGATACGCAGTATTTT
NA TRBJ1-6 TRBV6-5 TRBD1 CASSNDRASTSPLHF TGTGCCAGCAGTAACGACAGGGCCTCAACCTCACCCCTCCACTTT
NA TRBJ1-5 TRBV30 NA CAWSVGVAGGNQPQHF TGTGCCTGGAGTGTAGGGGTGGCAGGTGGGAATCAGCCCCAGCATTTT
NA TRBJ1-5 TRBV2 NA CASSERLRGGQPQHF TGTGCCAGCAGTGAAAGGCTCAGGGGCGGGCAGCCCCAGCATTTT
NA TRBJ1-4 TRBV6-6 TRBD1 CASQPGGATNEKLFF TGTGCCAGCCAGCCAGGGGGCGCGACTAATGAAAAACTGTTTTTT
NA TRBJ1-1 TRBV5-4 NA CASSYRQNTEAFF TGTGCCAGCAGTTACCGACAGAACACTGAAGCTTTCTTT
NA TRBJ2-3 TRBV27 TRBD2 CASGASGSTDTQYF TGTGCCAGCGGTGCTAGCGGGAGCACAGATACGCAGTATTTT
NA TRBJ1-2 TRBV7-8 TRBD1 CASSLEGQGSYGYTF TGTGCCAGCAGCTTAGAGGGACAGGGAAGCTATGGCTACACCTTC
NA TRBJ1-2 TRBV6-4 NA CASSDSKDSGRDGYTF TGTGCCAGCAGTGACTCGAAGGATTCGGGAAGGGATGGCTACACCTTC
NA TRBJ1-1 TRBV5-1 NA CASSWTLQGSKAEAFF TGCGCCAGCAGCTGGACCCTCCAGGGCTCTAAGGCTGAAGCTTTCTTT
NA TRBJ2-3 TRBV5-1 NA CASSFVAATDTQYF TGCGCCAGCAGCTTCGTAGCGGCCACAGATACGCAGTATTTT
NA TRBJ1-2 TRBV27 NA CASSALGAGYGYTF TGTGCCAGCAGCGCATTGGGGGCTGGTTATGGCTACACCTTC
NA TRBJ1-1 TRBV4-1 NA CASSQTGHQNTEAFF TGCGCCAGCAGCCAGACCGGACACCAGAACACTGAAGCTTTCTTT
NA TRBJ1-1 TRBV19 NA CASSVSGTAGTEAFF TGTGCCAGTAGTGTGTCCGGGACTGCGGGCACTGAAGCTTTCTTT
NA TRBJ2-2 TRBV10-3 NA CAISEIRGTGELFF TGTGCCATCAGTGAGATAAGGGGAACCGGGGAGCTGTTTTTT
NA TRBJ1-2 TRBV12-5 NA CASGLVVGAVRYGYTF TGTGCTAGTGGTTTGGTAGTGGGGGCAGTGAGGTATGGCTACACCTTC
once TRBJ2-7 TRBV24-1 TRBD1 CATSGSGGFDEQYF TGTGCCACCAGTGGGTCAGGGGGATTCGACGAGCAGTACTTC
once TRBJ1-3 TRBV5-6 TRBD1 CASSFLEEGQDLSGNTIYF TGTGCCAGCAGCTTCCTCGAGGAGGGACAGGATCTCTCTGGAAACACCATATATTTT
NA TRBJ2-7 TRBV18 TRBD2 CASSPGLANSYEQYF TGTGCCAGCTCACCGGGACTAGCGAACTCCTACGAGCAGTACTTC
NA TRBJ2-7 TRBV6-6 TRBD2 CASRYRDYSYEQYF TGTGCCAGCAGATACCGGGACTATTCCTACGAGCAGTACTTC
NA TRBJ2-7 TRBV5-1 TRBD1 CASSRTGQGSYEQYF TGCGCCAGCAGCCGAACGGGACAGGGAAGCTACGAGCAGTACTTC
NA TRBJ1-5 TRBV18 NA CASSQGDSNQPQHF TGTGCCAGCTCACAGGGGGATAGCAATCAGCCCCAGCATTTT
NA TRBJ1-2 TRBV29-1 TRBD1 CSVSDGPGQGGENGYTF TGCAGCGTTTCAGATGGGCCGGGACAGGGAGGTGAGAATGGCTACACCTTC
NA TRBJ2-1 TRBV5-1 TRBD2 CASSGLAGAAYNEQFF TGCGCCAGCAGCGGCCTAGCGGGAGCAGCCTACAATGAGCAGTTCTTC
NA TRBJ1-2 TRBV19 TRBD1 CASTIAPGGLYGYTF TGTGCCAGTACCATTGCACCAGGGGGTCTCTATGGCTACACCTTC
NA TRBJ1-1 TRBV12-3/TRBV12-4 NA CASSLREESEAFF TGTGCCAGCAGTTTACGGGAAGAATCGGAAGCTTTCTTT
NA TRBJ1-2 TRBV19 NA CASSRAGNYGYTF TGTGCCAGTAGTAGGGCAGGGAACTATGGCTACACCTTC
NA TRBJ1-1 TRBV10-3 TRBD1 CAISQTGLDTEAFF TGTGCCATCAGCCAGACAGGGCTGGACACTGAAGCTTTCTTT
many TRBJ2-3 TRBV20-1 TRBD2 CSASPLDGRADTQYF TGCAGTGCTAGTCCCCTGGACGGGAGGGCAGATACGCAGTATTTT
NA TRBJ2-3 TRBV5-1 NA CASQRLGTTDTQYF TGCGCCAGCCAGCGACTAGGAACAACAGATACGCAGTATTTT
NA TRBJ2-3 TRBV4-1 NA CASSQGRDTQYF TGCGCCAGCAGCCAAGGTCGGGATACGCAGTATTTT
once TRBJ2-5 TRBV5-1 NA CASRPHPGAETQYF TGCGCCAGCCGACCCCACCCAGGGGCAGAGACCCAGTACTTC
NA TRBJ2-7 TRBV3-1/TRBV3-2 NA CASSHRGATDEQYF TGTGCCAGCAGCCATCGTGGGGCCACGGACGAGCAGTACTTC
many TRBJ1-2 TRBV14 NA CASSPRPGGGYGYTF TGTGCCAGCAGCCCCAGACCGGGGGGTGGCTATGGCTACACCTTC
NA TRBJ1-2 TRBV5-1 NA CASSSRDTYGGYTF TGCGCCAGCAGCTCAAGGGACACCTATGGGGGCTACACCTTC
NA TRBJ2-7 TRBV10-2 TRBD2 CASTASGKYEQYF TGCGCCAGCACAGCTAGCGGGAAGTACGAGCAGTACTTC
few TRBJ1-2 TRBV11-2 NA CASSLGYREPSNYGYTF TGTGCCAGCAGCTTAGGATACAGGGAGCCCTCTAACTATGGCTACACCTTC